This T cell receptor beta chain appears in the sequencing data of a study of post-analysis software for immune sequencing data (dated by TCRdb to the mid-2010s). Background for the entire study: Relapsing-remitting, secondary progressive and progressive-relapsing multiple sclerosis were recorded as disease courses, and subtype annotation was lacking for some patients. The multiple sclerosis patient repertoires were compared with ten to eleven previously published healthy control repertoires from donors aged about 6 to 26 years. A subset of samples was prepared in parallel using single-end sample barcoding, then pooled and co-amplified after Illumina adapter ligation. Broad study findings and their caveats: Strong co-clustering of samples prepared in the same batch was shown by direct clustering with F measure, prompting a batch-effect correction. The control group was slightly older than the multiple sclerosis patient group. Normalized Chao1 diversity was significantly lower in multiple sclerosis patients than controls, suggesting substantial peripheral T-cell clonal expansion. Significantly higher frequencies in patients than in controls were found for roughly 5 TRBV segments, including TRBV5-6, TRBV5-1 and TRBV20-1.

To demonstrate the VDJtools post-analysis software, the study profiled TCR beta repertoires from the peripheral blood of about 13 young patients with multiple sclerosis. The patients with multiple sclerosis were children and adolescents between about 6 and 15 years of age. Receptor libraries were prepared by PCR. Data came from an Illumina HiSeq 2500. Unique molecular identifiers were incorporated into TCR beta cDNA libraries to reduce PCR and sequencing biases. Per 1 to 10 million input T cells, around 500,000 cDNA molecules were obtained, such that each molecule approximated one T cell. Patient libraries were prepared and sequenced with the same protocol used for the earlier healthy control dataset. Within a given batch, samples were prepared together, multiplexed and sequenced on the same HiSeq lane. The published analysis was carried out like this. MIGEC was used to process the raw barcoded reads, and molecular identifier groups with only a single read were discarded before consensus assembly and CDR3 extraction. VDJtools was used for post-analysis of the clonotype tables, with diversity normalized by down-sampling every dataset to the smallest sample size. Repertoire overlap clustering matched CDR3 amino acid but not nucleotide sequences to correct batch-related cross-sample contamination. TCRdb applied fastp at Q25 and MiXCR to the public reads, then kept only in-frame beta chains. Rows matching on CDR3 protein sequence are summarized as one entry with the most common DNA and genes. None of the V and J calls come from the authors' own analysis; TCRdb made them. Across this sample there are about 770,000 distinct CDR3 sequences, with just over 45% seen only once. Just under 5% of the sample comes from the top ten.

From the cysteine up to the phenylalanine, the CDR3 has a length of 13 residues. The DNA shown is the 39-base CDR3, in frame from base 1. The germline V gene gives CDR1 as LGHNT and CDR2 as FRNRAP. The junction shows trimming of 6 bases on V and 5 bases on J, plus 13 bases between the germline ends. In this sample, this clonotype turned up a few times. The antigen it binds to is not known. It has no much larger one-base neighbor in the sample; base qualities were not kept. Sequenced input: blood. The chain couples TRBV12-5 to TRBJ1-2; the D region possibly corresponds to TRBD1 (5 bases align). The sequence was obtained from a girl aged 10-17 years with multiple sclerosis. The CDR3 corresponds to CASGPGPSYGYTF. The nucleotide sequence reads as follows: TGTGCTAGTGGACCGGGACCGAGTTATGGCTACACCTTC.